The 29 T cell receptor beta chains below were found in one sample sequenced in a study of PD-1 blockade in mismatch repair-deficient tumors. Time point here: approximately 10-day in vitro stimulation with candidate neoantigen peptide 4. TCRdb's table, derived via immunoSEQ multiplex PCR, lists solely in-frame clones and lacks some. The sample consists of approximately 13,000 clones, 80% to 85% of them appearing once. Their antigens are not known. Sequencing used cells cultured in vitro, obtained from a patient treated with pembrolizumab. The receptor source for this set is an adult with mismatch repair-deficient cancer.

The CDR3 reads CASSYAGGTDTQYF. In nucleotides, the CDR3 is TGCGCCAGCAGCTACGCCGGGGGCACAGATACGCAGTATTTT. This chain uses TRBV5-1 with TRBJ2-3; possibly TRBD2 for D (5 bases). CDR3 length: 14 amino acids. Germline CDR1 reads SGHRS; CDR2 reads YFSETQ. V lost 3 bases, J lost 1 base, and 9 bases lay in between.

The chain recombines TRBV7-9 with TRBJ2-1, with D unresolved. V lost 2 bases, J lost 8 bases, and 7 bases lay in between. The germline gives CDR1 SEHNR, CDR2 FQNEAQ (reference sequence). This CDR3 is built from 12 residues. CDR3 sequence: CASSLMGHEQFF. Written as DNA, the CDR3 is TGTGCCAGCAGCTTAATGGGCCATGAGCAGTTCTTC. The full variable domain, in which reference TRBV7-9 and TRBJ2-1 provide the parts outside the CDR3, is DTGVSQNPRHKITKRGQNVTFRCDPISEHNRLYWYRQTLGQGPEFLTYFQNEAQLEKSRLLSDRFSAERPKGSFSTLEIQRTEQGDSAMYLCASSLMGHEQFFGPGTRLTVL.

This rearrangement joins TRBV28 to TRBJ1-3; D is unclear. The CDR3 runs to 11 residues. V lost 2 bases, J lost 14 bases, and 10 bases lay in between. CDR1 is MDHEN and CDR2 is SYDVKM in the germline V gene. CDR3 sequence (DNA): TGTGCCAGCAGTTTAGGCATCTCGGTATATTTT. It translates to CASSLGISVYF.

This chain uses TRBV19 with TRBJ2-6; D uncertain. This CDR3 is 18 amino acids long. Germline CDR1 LNHDA, CDR2 SQIVND (reference sequence). Trimming removed 6 bases at V and 2 bases at J, with 20 bases between. The CDR3 reads CASSSFGFTRPGANVLTF. CDR3 bases: TGTGCCAGTAGCTCTTTTGGGTTTACAAGGCCTGGGGCCAACGTCCTGACTTTC.

The V call is TRBV28, the J call TRBJ2-6, with no clear D. V lost 7 bases to trimming and J lost 2 bases, with 9 bases between them. The CDR3 has 14 residues. Germline CDR1 MDHEN, CDR2 SYDVKM. In DNA form, the CDR3 reads TGTGCCAGCACCCGGCCCCCTGGGGCCAACGTCCTGACTTTC. Its protein is CASTRPPGANVLTF.

V is TRBV6-1 and J is TRBJ1-3; D gene ambiguous. V was clipped by 4 bases and J by 0 bases, with 13 bases between them. CDR1 is MNHNS and CDR2 is SASEGT in the germline V gene. The CDR3 totals 16 residues. The CDR3 sequence: CASSATNLLSGNTIYF. The CDR3 DNA follows: TGTGCCAGCAGTGCCACGAACCTTCTCTCTGGAAACACCATATATTTT.

The rearrangement uses TRBV19 and TRBJ2-5; TRBD1 aligns across 8 bases. V gave up 6 bases and J gave up 1 base; unmatched junction bases: 10. CDR1 is LNHDA and CDR2 is SQIVND in the germline V gene (reference sequence). The CDR3 extends over 16 amino acids. The CDR3 bases are TGTGCCAGTAGCACCTCCCGGACAGGGCTCCAAGAGACCCAGTACTTC. Protein: CASSTSRTGLQETQYF.

The CDR3 region is CASSEDRVYQPQHF. CDR3 nucleotide sequence: TGTGCCAGCAGTGAAGACAGGGTGTATCAGCCCCAGCATTTT. V and J are TRBV2 and TRBJ1-5, with D possibly TRBD1 on 6 matching bases. Per the germline V gene, CDR1 is SNHLY and CDR2 is FYNNEI. The V and J ends lost 1 base and 5 bases respectively, with 9 bases between them. The CDR3 spans 14 residues.

This clone was seen a single time. This chain links TRBV6-1 with TRBJ1-1, with D hard to call. This CDR3 has 13 amino acids. V was cut by 5 bases and J by 5 bases, with 12 bases left in between. Germline CDR1 MNHNS, CDR2 SASEGT. The CDR3 here is CASSIRGGTEAFF. The CDR3, as DNA: TGTGCCAGCAGTATCCGGGGTGGAACTGAAGCTTTCTTT.

The rearrangement uses TRBV4-1 and TRBJ1-1; D possibly corresponds to TRBD1 (5 bases). Between the trimmed V and J ends, which lost 1 base and 11 bases, there was a span of 17 bases. CDR1 is MGHRA and CDR2 is YSYEKL in the germline V gene. This CDR3 has 14 residues. The CDR3 protein is CASSQAGTDRLAFF. CDR3 nucleotides: TGCGCCAGCAGCCAAGCCGGGACGGATCGACTGGCTTTCTTT.

This chain links TRBV28 with TRBJ1-3, with TRBD1 matching 9 bases. V lost 7 bases, J lost 4 bases, and 8 bases stayed unmatched. This CDR3 is built from 15 residues. CDR1 and CDR2 (germline): MDHEN, SYDVKM. CDR3 residues: CASTRAGTGGNTIYF. The CDR3 DNA reads TGTGCCAGCACCCGAGCCGGGACAGGGGGAAACACCATATATTTT. The full variable domain, in which reference TRBV28 and TRBJ1-3 provide the parts outside the CDR3, is DVKVTQSSRYLVKRTGEKVFLECVQDMDHENMFWYRQDPGLGLRLIYFSYDVKMKEKGDIPEGYSVSREKKERFSLILESASTNQTSMYLCASTRAGTGGNTIYFGEGSWLTVV.

This rearrangement joins TRBV2 to TRBJ1-6; perhaps TRBD1 as D (5 bases). The germline V and J ends were trimmed by 4 bases and 5 bases, with 6 bases remaining between them. Germline values: CDR1 SNHLY, CDR2 FYNNEI. CDR3 length: 13 amino acids. CDR3 DNA: TGTGCCAGCAGTGGACAGAATAATTCACCCCTCCACTTT. This codes for CASSGQNNSPLHF.

This chain links TRBV18 with TRBJ1-1; D unclear. Germline V gene lookup returns CDR1 KGHSH and CDR2 LQKENI. The CDR3 has 14 residues. V was pared by 3 bases and J by 4 bases, with 12 bases between. The CDR3 DNA reads TGTGCCAGCTCACCCCGAGAGAGGGTCACTGAAGCTTTCTTT. As protein: CASSPRERVTEAFF.

A single count supports this clone. The V gene is TRBV27, the J gene TRBJ1-1, with 7 nucleotides matching TRBD1. CDR3 size: 16 residues. The V gene end was trimmed by 2 bases and the J gene end by 0 bases; junction bases not matched to a gene: 6. Looked up from germline, CDR1 is MNHEY and CDR2 is SMNVEV (reference sequence). The CDR3 coding sequence is TGTGCCAGCAGTTTAGTATGGGACAGCGTGAACACTGAAGCTTTCTTT. Protein: CASSLVWDSVNTEAFF.

This chain links TRBV20-1 with TRBJ2-4; tentative D call: TRBD2 (5 bases). Germline V gene lookup returns CDR1 DFQATT and CDR2 SNEGSKA (reference sequence). Trimming removed 6 bases from V and 9 bases from J, with 9 bases in between. The CDR3 length is 10 residues. The CDR3 spells CSARRGIQYF. The CDR3 bases are TGCAGTGCGAGACGGGGCATTCAGTACTTC.

The chain combines TRBV28 with TRBJ2-1, with 14 bases lining up with TRBD2. The CDR3 runs 15 residues. The ends lost 4 bases at V and 6 bases at J; junction bases unmatched: 2. Germline V gene data show CDR1 as MDHEN and CDR2 as SYDVKM. This chain's CDR3 is CASSSGTSGGNEQFF. In DNA, the CDR3 is TGTGCCAGCAGTTCCGGGACTAGCGGGGGCAATGAGCAGTTCTTC. Together with reference TRBV28 and TRBJ2-1, the CDR3 gives the full variable domain: DVKVTQSSRYLVKRTGEKVFLECVQDMDHENMFWYRQDPGLGLRLIYFSYDVKMKEKGDIPEGYSVSREKKERFSLILESASTNQTSMYLCASSSGTSGGNEQFFGPGTRLTVL.

The rearrangement joins TRBV7-9 to TRBJ1-5; no clear D gene. Trimming took off 2 bases at V and 2 bases at J, with 4 bases between the two ends. This CDR3 has 13 residues. Per the germline V gene, CDR1 is SEHNR and CDR2 is FQNEAQ (reference sequence). CDR3 sequence (DNA): TGTGCCAGCAGCTTATCGGGCAATCAGCCCCAGCATTTT. Translation gives CASSLSGNQPQHF.

The chain employs TRBV29-1 and TRBJ2-7; a weak D match, TRBD2 (5 bases). The V end was cut by 1 base, the J end by 4 bases, with 14 bases between. In germline, CDR1 is SQVTM, CDR2 ANQGSEA. The CDR3 sequence is 14 residues long. The CDR3 bases are TGCAGCGTTGAAGGCCCGGGAACGGCGTACGAGCAGTACTTC. Its protein is CSVEGPGTAYEQYF.

This clone has only a few counts. This CDR3 is CASSLDITFPLQYF. The CDR3 nucleotides read TGTGCCAGCAGCTTGGATATCACCTTTCCCCTTCAGTACTTC. The rearrangement uses TRBV11-2 and TRBJ2-4; D gene ambiguous. Per the germline V gene, CDR1 is SGHAT and CDR2 is FQNNGV. Trimming took 3 bases from V and 11 from J, leaving 17 bases between them. This CDR3 has 14 amino acids.

The chain couples TRBV10-3 to TRBJ1-5; D unclear. This CDR3 has 18 amino acids. V was clipped by 0 bases and J by 7 bases, with 22 bases between them. Germline assignment: CDR1 ENHRY and CDR2 SYGVKD. The CDR3 loop reads CAISESPGGWGMWQPQHF. In DNA form, the CDR3 reads TGTGCCATCAGTGAGTCCCCGGGAGGATGGGGAATGTGGCAGCCCCAGCATTTT.

The chain recombines TRBV11-3 with TRBJ1-4; 12 bases are a match to TRBD1. The trim removed 5 bases at V and 5 bases at J, leaving 3 bases unmatched. Germline V gives CDR1 SGHNT, CDR2 YENEEA. The CDR3 has 15 amino acids. CDR3 sequence reads: CASSPGQGANEKLFF. The CDR3 DNA reads as TGTGCCAGCAGCCCGGGACAGGGGGCCAATGAAAAACTGTTTTTT.

This clone was counted only a few times. The chain recombines TRBV7-9 with TRBJ2-2; the D is unclear. With 2 bases removed from V and 0 bases from J, the gap between germline ends came to 13 bases. Germline V CDR1 and CDR2: SEHNR, FQNEAQ (reference sequence). The CDR3 has 17 residues. The CDR3 bases are TGTGCCAGCAGCTTACGGGCATCCCCCGCGAACACCGGGGAGCTGTTTTTT. Translation gives CASSLRASPANTGELFF.

V gene TRBV5-1 combines with J gene TRBJ2-1; 8 nucleotides agree with TRBD1. CDR1 and CDR2 from the germline V gene are SGHRS and YFSETQ. Trimming took 2 bases from V and 3 from J; bases not matched to a gene: 4. The CDR3 contains 15 residues. CDR3 residues: CASSFSGQGYNEQFF. The CDR3 nucleotides read TGCGCCAGCAGCTTCTCTGGACAGGGCTACAATGAGCAGTTCTTC.

The chain combines TRBV5-4 with TRBJ2-7, with 7 positions matching TRBD2. The trim removed 4 bases at V and 2 bases at J, leaving 9 bases unmatched. Germline loops: CDR1 SGHNT, CDR2 YYREEE (reference sequence). This CDR3 comprises 15 residues. In DNA, the CDR3 is TGTGCCAGCAGCGGGGTCGGGAGGTATACCTACGAGCAGTACTTC. Amino acids: CASSGVGRYTYEQYF.

The chain carries TRBV18 and TRBJ2-3; 7 bases are shared with TRBD1. Losses at the gene ends were 3 bases for V and 6 bases for J; bases not matched to a gene: 9. CDR1 KGHSH and CDR2 LQKENI come from the germline V gene. The CDR3 has 15 amino acids. This CDR3 reads CASSPRTGQGDTQYF. The CDR3 nucleotides are TGTGCCAGCTCACCGAGGACAGGTCAGGGGGATACGCAGTATTTT.

J is TRBJ2-7 and V is TRBV7-2; TRBD2 matches at 14 bases. The ends lost 4 bases at V and 2 bases at J; junction bases unmatched: 4. CDR1 SGHTA and CDR2 FQGNSA come from the germline V gene. The CDR3 is 16 amino acids. The DNA for the CDR3 is TGTGCCAGCAGCTCCTTGACTAGCGGGAGGGCCTACGAGCAGTACTTC. As protein: CASSSLTSGRAYEQYF.

V gene TRBV7-7 combines with J gene TRBJ2-2; 8 bases agree with TRBD2. With 5 bases clipped from V and 0 bases from J, the junction kept 2 bases outside the gene matches. The length of the CDR3 is 15 residues. Germline CDR1 SSHAT, CDR2 FNYEAQ (reference sequence). CDR3 protein: CASSPSGSNTGELFF. The CDR3 nucleotides read TGTGCCAGCAGCCCTAGCGGGTCGAACACCGGGGAGCTGTTTTTT. The full variable domain, rest sourced from reference TRBV7-7 and TRBJ2-2, is GAGVSQSPRYKVTKRGQDVTLRCDPISSHATLYWYQQALGQGPEFLTYFNYEAQPDKSGLPSDRFSAERPEGSISTLTIQRTEQRDSAMYRCASSPSGSNTGELFFGEGSRLTVL.

The chain carries TRBV6-1 and TRBJ2-1, with D hard to call. V was clipped by 8 bases and J by 10 bases, with 3 bases between them. The germline CDR1 and CDR2 sequences are MNHNS and SASEGT. This CDR3 is 8 amino acids long. CDR3 protein: CASGEQFF. The CDR3 bases are TGTGCCAGCGGGGAGCAGTTCTTC.

The CDR3 nucleotides are TGTGCCAGCAGTTACTCGCACAATGAGCAGTTCTTC. Translating gives CASSYSHNEQFF. V gene TRBV6-5 combines with J gene TRBJ2-1; D uncertain. Trimming stripped 0 bases from V and 5 bases from J, with 2 bases between. Germline-derived CDR1 and CDR2 are MNHEY and SVGAGI. The CDR3 totals 12 residues.